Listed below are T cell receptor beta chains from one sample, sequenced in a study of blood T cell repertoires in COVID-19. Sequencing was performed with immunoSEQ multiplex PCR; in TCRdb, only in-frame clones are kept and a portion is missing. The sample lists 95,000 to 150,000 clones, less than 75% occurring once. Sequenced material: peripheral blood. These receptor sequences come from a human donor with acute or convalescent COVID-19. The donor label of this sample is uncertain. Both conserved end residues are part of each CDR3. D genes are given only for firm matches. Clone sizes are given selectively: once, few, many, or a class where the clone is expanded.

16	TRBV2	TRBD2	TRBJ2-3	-	CASSEARRGDTDTQYF	TGTGCCAGCAGTGAAGCGAGACGGGGGGACACAGATACGCAGTATTTT
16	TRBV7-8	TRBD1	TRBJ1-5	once	CASSLVRTGLYQPQHF	TGTGCCAGCAGCTTAGTTAGGACAGGGCTTTATCAGCCCCAGCATTTT
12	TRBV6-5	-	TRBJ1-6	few	CASRDWNSPLHF	TGTGCCAGCAGGGACTGGAATTCACCCCTCCACTTT
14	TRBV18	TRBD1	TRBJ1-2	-	CASSPDRGGIGYTF	TGTGCCAGCTCACCGGACAGGGGCGGGATTGGCTACACCTTC
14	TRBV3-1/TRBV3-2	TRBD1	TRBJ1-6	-	CASADREIKSPLHF	TGTGCCAGCGCGGACAGGGAAATTAAATCACCCCTCCACTTT
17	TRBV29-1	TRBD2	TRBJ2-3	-	CSVALQRGVESTDTQYF	TGCAGCGTTGCGCTACAGCGGGGGGTGGAGAGCACAGATACGCAGTATTTT
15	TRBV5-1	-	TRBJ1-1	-	CASSLRQALNTEAFF	TGCGCCAGCAGCTTGAGGCAGGCCTTGAACACTGAAGCTTTCTTT
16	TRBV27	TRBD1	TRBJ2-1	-	CASSSYLTGGSGEQFF	TGTGCCAGCAGCTCTTATCTGACAGGGGGCTCAGGTGAGCAGTTCTTC
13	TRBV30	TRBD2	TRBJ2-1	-	CAWTPSGGALKFF	TGTGCCTGGACCCCTAGCGGGGGGGCCTTGAAGTTCTTC
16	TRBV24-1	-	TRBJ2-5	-	CATSELLLGGQETQYF	TGTGCCACCAGTGAGCTACTCCTAGGAGGGCAAGAGACCCAGTACTTC
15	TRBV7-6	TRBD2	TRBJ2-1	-	CASSLAWTSGNEQFF	TGTGCCAGCAGCTTAGCGTGGACTAGCGGCAATGAGCAGTTCTTC
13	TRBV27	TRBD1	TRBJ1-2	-	CASSFSQGGGYTF	TGTGCCAGCAGTTTTAGTCAGGGGGGTGGCTACACCTTC
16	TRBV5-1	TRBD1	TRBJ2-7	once	CASSPTRQGSSYEQYF	TGCGCCAGCAGCCCAACGCGACAGGGGAGCTCCTACGAGCAGTACTTC
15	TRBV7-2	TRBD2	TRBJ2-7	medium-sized	CASSSFSGGQYEQYF	TGTGCCAGCAGCTCATTTAGCGGGGGGCAATACGAGCAGTACTTC
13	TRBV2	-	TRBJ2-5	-	CASSGGTALTQYF	TGTGCCAGCAGTGGCGGGACAGCTCTGACCCAGTACTTC
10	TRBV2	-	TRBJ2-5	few	CASSEETQYF	TGTGCCAGCAGCGAAGAGACCCAGTACTTC
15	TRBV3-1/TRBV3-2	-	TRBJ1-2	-	CASSPTGDRTDGYTF	TGTGCCAGCAGCCCGACAGGAGACCGGACGGATGGCTACACCTTC
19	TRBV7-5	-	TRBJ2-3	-	CARSAPPMTSGGGTDTQYF	TGTGCCAGAAGCGCCCCACCCATGACTAGCGGGGGGGGCACAGATACGCAGTATTTT
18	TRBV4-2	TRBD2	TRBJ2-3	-	CASSRFAGAGGATDTQYF	TGTGCCAGCAGCCGCTTCGCTGGGGCGGGGGGGGCCACAGATACGCAGTATTTT
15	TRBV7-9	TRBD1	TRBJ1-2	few	CASSPRTGLNYGYTF	TGTGCCAGCAGCCCGCGGACAGGGTTGAACTATGGCTACACCTTC
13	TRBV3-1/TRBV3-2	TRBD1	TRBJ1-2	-	CATRQGLNYGYTF	TGTGCCACCCGACAGGGGCTGAACTATGGCTACACCTTC
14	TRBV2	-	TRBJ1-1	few	CASSEARGGTEAFF	TGTGCCAGCAGTGAAGCCAGGGGCGGAACTGAAGCTTTCTTT
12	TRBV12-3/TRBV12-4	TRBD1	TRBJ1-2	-	CASNGDRGGYTF	TGTGCCAGCAATGGGGACAGGGGTGGCTACACCTTC
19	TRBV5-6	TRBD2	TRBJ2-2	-	CASSSPGYSGGTNTGELFF	TGTGCCAGCAGCTCGCCAGGTTATAGCGGGGGTACGAACACCGGGGAGCTGTTTTTT
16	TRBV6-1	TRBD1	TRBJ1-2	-	CASSESLGRGLSGYTF	TGTGCCAGCAGTGAAAGTCTCGGCAGGGGGCTCAGTGGCTACACCTTC
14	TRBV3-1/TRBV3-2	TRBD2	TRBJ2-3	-	CASSQTGGTDTQYF	TGTGCCAGCAGCCAAACGGGGGGTACAGATACGCAGTATTTT
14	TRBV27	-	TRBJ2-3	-	CASSVWTSTDTQYF	TGTGCCAGCAGTGTCTGGACTAGCACAGATACGCAGTATTTT
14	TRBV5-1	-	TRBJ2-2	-	CASSLQGPPGELFF	TGCGCCAGCAGCTTACAGGGACCCCCCGGGGAGCTGTTTTTT
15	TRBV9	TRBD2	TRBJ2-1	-	CASSALAGDNNEQFF	TGTGCCAGCAGCGCCCTAGCGGGGGACAACAATGAGCAGTTCTTC
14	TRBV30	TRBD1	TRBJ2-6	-	CALNRGAGANVLTF	TGTGCCTTGAACAGGGGAGCTGGGGCCAACGTCCTGACTTTC
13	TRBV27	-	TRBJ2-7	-	CASRALASYEQYF	TGTGCCAGCAGAGCACTAGCTTCCTACGAGCAGTACTTC
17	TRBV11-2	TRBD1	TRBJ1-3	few	CASSSRTGGISGNTIYF	TGTGCCAGCAGCTCTCGGACAGGGGGCATCTCTGGAAACACCATATATTTT
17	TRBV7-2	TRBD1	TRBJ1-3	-	CASSLAGTASSGNTIYF	TGTGCCAGCAGCTTAGCGGGGACAGCTAGCTCTGGAAACACCATATATTTT
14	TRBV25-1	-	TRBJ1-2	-	CASSEYPQGGGYTF	TGTGCCAGCAGTGAATATCCCCAGGGTGGCGGCTACACCTTC
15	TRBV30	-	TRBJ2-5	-	CAWSAPGALGETQYF	TGTGCCTGGAGTGCCCCAGGGGCCCTCGGGGAGACCCAGTACTTC
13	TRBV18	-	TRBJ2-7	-	CASSPGRQAVQYF	TGTGCCAGCTCACCAGGGAGGCAGGCCGTGCAGTACTTC
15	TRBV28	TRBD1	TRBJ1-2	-	CASRTAGGRNYGYTF	TGTGCCAGCAGAACCGCAGGGGGAAGGAACTATGGCTACACCTTC
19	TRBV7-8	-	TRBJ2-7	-	CASSQSLLTSAGTFHEQYF	TGTGCCAGCAGCCAGTCACTCCTAACCTCAGCCGGGACATTTCACGAGCAGTACTTC
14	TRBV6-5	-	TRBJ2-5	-	CASSLRDLRGTQYF	TGTGCCAGCAGTTTGCGGGACCTCCGGGGGACCCAGTACTTC
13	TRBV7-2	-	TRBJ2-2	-	CASSLSGTGELFF	TGTGCCAGCAGCTTATCAGGGACCGGGGAGCTGTTTTTT
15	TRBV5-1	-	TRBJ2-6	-	CASSLPSSGANVLTF	TGCGCCAGCAGCTTGCCGAGCTCTGGGGCCAACGTCCTGACTTTC
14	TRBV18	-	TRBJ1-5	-	CASSPGVEGQPQHF	TGTGCCAGCTCCCCCGGGGTCGAGGGTCAGCCCCAGCATTTT
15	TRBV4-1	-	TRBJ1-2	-	CASSQDKYRDYGYTF	TGCGCCAGCAGCCAAGATAAGTACAGGGATTATGGCTACACCTTC
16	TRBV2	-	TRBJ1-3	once	CASSGSQGVAGNTIYF	TGTGCCAGCAGTGGCTCGCAGGGCGTCGCTGGAAACACCATATATTTT
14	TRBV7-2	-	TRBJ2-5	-	CASSLAYSQETQYF	TGTGCCAGCAGCTTAGCTTACAGCCAAGAGACCCAGTACTTC
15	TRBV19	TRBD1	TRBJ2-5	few	CASSIGTGGGETQYF	TGTGCCAGTAGTATAGGGACAGGGGGAGGTGAGACCCAGTACTTC
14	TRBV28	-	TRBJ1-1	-	CASRPTFENTEAFF	TGTGCCAGCAGACCTACTTTCGAGAACACTGAAGCTTTCTTT
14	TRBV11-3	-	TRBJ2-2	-	CASSLGAETGELFF	TGTGCCAGCAGCTTAGGGGCAGAGACCGGGGAGCTGTTTTTT
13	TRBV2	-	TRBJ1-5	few	CASSATDNQPQHF	TGTGCCAGCAGTGCTACAGACAATCAGCCCCAGCATTTT
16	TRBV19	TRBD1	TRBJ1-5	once	CASTEQGAPPNQPQHF	TGTGCCAGTACCGAACAGGGGGCGCCCCCCAATCAGCCCCAGCATTTT
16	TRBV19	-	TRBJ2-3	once	CASSNGRGMFTDTQYF	TGTGCCAGTAGTAATGGGCGGGGAATGTTCACAGATACGCAGTATTTT
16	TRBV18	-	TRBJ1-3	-	CASSSSRFGSGNTIYF	TGTGCCAGCTCATCTTCCAGGTTCGGCTCTGGAAACACCATATATTTT
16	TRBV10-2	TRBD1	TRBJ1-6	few	CASSESTGGGNSPLHF	TGCGCCAGCAGTGAGTCGACAGGGGGAGGCAATTCACCCCTCCACTTT
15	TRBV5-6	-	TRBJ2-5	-	CASSWKRGNQETQYF	TGTGCCAGCAGCTGGAAACGGGGGAACCAAGAGACCCAGTACTTC
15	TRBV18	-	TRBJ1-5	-	CASSPGVTSNQPQHF	TGTGCCAGCTCCCCAGGAGTCACTAGCAATCAGCCCCAGCATTTT